One sample yielded the 27 T cell receptor beta chains listed below, sequenced in a study of T cells in Graves' hyperthyroidism and ophthalmopathy. Template material for amplifying TCR beta CDR3 regions consisted of RNA transcripts. The TCR CDR3 first-round RT-PCR relied on the HTBI primer set. Using its own MiXCR run on the multiplex PCR reads, TCRdb lists one record per CDR3 protein. The profile shows about 600,000 distinct CDR3 sequences, 16% of them singletons. Material: blood. Receptors were obtained from a woman aged 40 to 50 with Graves' ophthalmopathy.

The sample holds a few counts of this clonotype. The rearrangement links TRBV30 to TRBJ1-3; D call uncertain. Per germline, CDR1 GTSNPN and CDR2 SVGIG (reference sequence). The CDR3 length is 15 residues. V was shortened by 3 bases and J by 2 bases, with 14 bases between the two germline ends. Written as DNA, the CDR3 is TGTGCCTGGAGGCGGGGAGGGCCCGCTGGAAACACCATATATTTT. This codes for CAWRRGGPAGNTIYF.

This clonotype has ten or more counts. The chain combines TRBV6-2 or TRBV6-3 with TRBJ1-1; D is unclear. V was clipped by 6 bases and J by 3 bases, with 8 bases between them. Germline loops: CDR1 MNHEY, CDR2 SVGEGT. The CDR3 sequence is 12 residues long. The CDR3 sequence: CASSHGDTEAFF. The DNA for the CDR3 is TGTGCCAGCAGCCATGGGGACACTGAAGCTTTCTTT.

This clonotype was seen a few times. The chain couples TRBV27 to TRBJ1-5, with 10 nucleotides matching TRBD1. The CDR3 runs 16 residues. CDR1 MNHEY and CDR2 SMNVEV come from the germline V gene (reference sequence). V trimming: 5 bases; J trimming: 6 bases; junction bases outside the gene matches: 10. The CDR3 region is CASSTTGTGVPQPQHF. The CDR3 bases are TGTGCCAGCAGTACAACCGGGACAGGGGTGCCTCAGCCCCAGCATTTT.

This clonotype occurred many times. The chain combines TRBV28 with TRBJ2-1; TRBD2 might be the D (6 bases). From germline, CDR1 is MDHEN and CDR2 SYDVKM. The length of the CDR3 is 16 residues. Trimming took 5 bases from V and 2 from J, leaving 16 bases between them. The CDR3 coding sequence is TGTGCCAGCAGTAAAGGGGTGACTAGTGCCTACAATGAGCAGTTCTTC. Protein product: CASSKGVTSAYNEQFF.

This clonotype turned up a few times. The rearrangement joins TRBV12-3 or TRBV12-4 to TRBJ1-1, with a tentative D call TRBD1 (5 bases). Trimming cost V 4 bases and J 6 bases, with 6 bases left between them. This CDR3 is 11 amino acids long. The CDR3 is CASSWGSEAFF. The CDR3 DNA sequence: TGTGCCAGCAGTTGGGGGTCTGAAGCTTTCTTT.

This chain joins TRBV19 and TRBJ1-3; D gene ambiguous. The CDR3 length is 14 residues. V was clipped by 4 bases and J by 3 bases, with 10 bases between them. Germline V gene data show CDR1 as LNHDA and CDR2 as SQIVND (reference sequence). DNA of the CDR3: TGTGCCAGTAGTAGAGACATCTTTGGAAACACCATATATTTT. Translating it yields CASSRDIFGNTIYF.

This clonotype was seen ten or more times. This chain joins TRBV28 and TRBJ1-5; D not certain. Trimming stripped 3 bases from V and 2 bases from J, with 8 bases between. This CDR3 region has 14 residues. Germline assignment: CDR1 MDHEN and CDR2 SYDVKM. CDR3 sequence: CASSFRLGNQPQHF. In DNA, the CDR3 is TGTGCCAGCAGTTTTCGGTTAGGCAATCAGCCCCAGCATTTT. The full variable domain, its missing parts supplied by reference TRBV28 and TRBJ1-5, is DVKVTQSSRYLVKRTGEKVFLECVQDMDHENMFWYRQDPGLGLRLIYFSYDVKMKEKGDIPEGYSVSREKKERFSLILESASTNQTSMYLCASSFRLGNQPQHFGDGTRLSIL.

This clonotype was observed at least ten times. The chain combines TRBV3-1 with TRBJ2-2, with D perhaps assigned TRBD1 or TRBD2 (5 bases each). The germline V gene has CDR1 LGHDT and CDR2 YNNKEL (reference sequence). This CDR3 is built from 16 residues. V was clipped by 0 bases and J by 3 bases, with 11 bases between them. As DNA, the CDR3 is TGTGCCAGCAGCCAAGATGAGGGGCTGTACACCGGGGAGCTGTTTTTT. It codes for CASSQDEGLYTGELFF.

This clonotype was seen at least ten times. The V and J genes are TRBV20-1 and TRBJ2-7; 8 bases agree with TRBD1. CDR1 and CDR2 from the germline V gene are DFQATT and SNEGSKA (reference sequence). This CDR3 comprises 15 residues. Trimming cost V 0 bases and J 2 bases; bases outside gene matches: 6. CDR3 sequence (DNA): TGCAGTGCTAGAGATGCGGACAGGGCACCCTACGAGCAGTACTTC. It yields the protein CSARDADRAPYEQYF.

In this sample, this clonotype turned up many times. The chain uses TRBV18 and TRBJ2-5, with 8 nucleotides matching TRBD2. Germline CDR1 reads KGHSH; CDR2 reads LQKENI. The CDR3 loop spans 14 amino acids. Trimming at V came to 2 bases and at J to 5 bases, leaving 4 bases not matched to a gene. The CDR3 here is CASSPSGRGETQYF. The CDR3, as DNA: TGTGCCAGCTCACCAAGCGGGAGAGGGGAGACCCAGTACTTC.

This clonotype was seen repeatedly, ten times or more. The chain joins TRBV7-3 to TRBJ2-1, with 7 bases fitting TRBD1. Germline CDR1 SGHTA, CDR2 FQGTGA. The CDR3 is 15 residues long. V was clipped by 4 bases and J by 3 bases; unmatched bases: 6. The CDR3 DNA is TGTGCCAGCAGCTACAACAGGGGTAGCTACAATGAGCAGTTCTTC. The encoded protein is CASSYNRGSYNEQFF.

The chain uses TRBV20-1 and TRBJ2-7; 8 bases are a match to TRBD1. Germline CDR1 reads DFQATT; CDR2 reads SNEGSKA (reference sequence). J gave up 5 bases and V 0 bases, and 12 bases lay outside the gene matches. The CDR3 is 16 residues long. The CDR3 here is CSARDPAGQGADEQYF. CDR3 nucleotides: TGCAGTGCTAGAGATCCAGCAGGACAGGGTGCCGACGAGCAGTACTTC.

As for this clonotype: The junction and the germline gene differ at one end; a read error may be behind it. The J gene is TRBJ2-5, the V gene TRBV7-7; weak D call: TRBD1 (6 bases). The germline gives CDR1 SSHAT, CDR2 FNYEAQ (reference sequence). There are 14 residues in the CDR3. The CDR3 DNA sequence: TGTGCTAGCAGCCAAAGAGCAGGGGTTGAGACCCAGTACTTC. The encoded protein is CASSQRAGVETQYF.

This clonotype was recorded at least ten times. V is TRBV18 and J is TRBJ1-2; 8 bases are a match to TRBD1. This CDR3 comprises 13 residues. From germline, CDR1 is KGHSH and CDR2 LQKENI. Trimming cost V 3 bases and J 6 bases; bases outside gene matches: 3. CDR3 coding DNA: TGTGCCAGCTCACCTTTGGACAGGGATGGCTACACCTTC. It codes for CASSPLDRDGYTF. Filled out from reference TRBV18 and TRBJ1-2, the complete variable domain reads NAGVMQNPRHLVRRRGQEARLRCSPMKGHSHVYWYRQLPEEGLKFMVYLQKENIIDESGMPKERFSAEFPKEGPSILRIQQVVRGDSAAYFCASSPLDRDGYTFGSGTRLTVV.

This clonotype has a count of ten or more. The J gene is TRBJ2-1, the V gene TRBV3-1, with unresolved D. The V end was cut by 3 bases, the J end by 8 bases, with 5 bases between. The CDR3 extends over 11 amino acids. CDR1 LGHDT and CDR2 YNNKEL come from the germline V gene (reference sequence). The CDR3 protein is CASSQWYEQFF. CDR3 sequence (DNA): TGTGCCAGCAGCCAGTGGTATGAGCAGTTCTTC.

This clonotype was found a few times. V gene TRBV20-1 combines with J gene TRBJ2-3, with 12 bases fitting TRBD2. The germline V gene encodes CDR1 DFQATT and CDR2 SNEGSKA (reference sequence). The CDR3 is made up of 16 amino acids. CDR3 in amino acids: CSAMGLAGSPTDTQYF. The CDR3 DNA sequence: TGCAGCGCGATGGGACTAGCGGGCTCCCCCACAGATACGCAGTATTTT.

The rearrangement links TRBV9 to TRBJ2-1; TRBD2 aligns across 9 bases. Germline V gives CDR1 SGDLS, CDR2 YYNGEE. Germline trimming cut 6 bases from V and 8 bases from J; bases unmatched to any gene: 6. The CDR3 contains 13 residues. CDR3 amino acids: CASNAGGVDEQFF. CDR3 DNA: TGTGCCAGCAACGCGGGAGGGGTCGATGAGCAGTTCTTC.

This clonotype has at least ten counts. The chain joins TRBV18 to TRBJ2-4; possibly TRBD2 for D (5 bases). This CDR3 is built from 15 residues. Germline CDR1 is KGHSH and CDR2 is LQKENI. V was cut by 1 base and J by 1 base, with 8 bases left in between. The CDR3 DNA follows: TGTGCCAGCTCACCACAGAGGGATGCCAAAAACATTCAGTACTTC. Amino acids: CASSPQRDAKNIQYF.

As regards this clonotype: A much larger clone lies a single base off, so this may be a read error. The CDR3 loop reads CASSPHLAGTSGSRQYF. As DNA, the CDR3 is TGTGCCAGCAGCCCTCACCTGGCCGGGACTAGCGGGAGTCGTCAGTACTTC. The genes are TRBV7-9 and TRBJ2-5; 14 bases match TRBD2. CDR3 length equals 17 residues. Germline CDR1 reads SEHNR; CDR2 reads FQNEAQ (reference sequence). Unmatched junction bases numbered 16, after V lost 5 bases and J lost 11 bases.

This clonotype occurred many times. V usage is TRBV5-1 and J usage is TRBJ2-5, with 9 bases lining up with TRBD1. CDR3 length equals 15 residues. V shed 4 bases, J shed 5 bases, and the junction held 9 bases outside the gene matches. Germline-derived CDR1 and CDR2 are SGHRS and YFSETQ. The CDR3 region is CASSGEQGAWETQYF. In DNA form, the CDR3 reads TGCGCCAGCAGCGGTGAACAGGGGGCATGGGAGACCCAGTACTTC.

This clonotype was seen repeatedly, ten times or more. The chain recombines TRBV28 with TRBJ1-1; TRBD1 matches 7 bases. This CDR3 is built from 14 residues. The germline V gene encodes CDR1 MDHEN and CDR2 SYDVKM. V was pared by 6 bases and J by 0 bases, with 4 bases of the junction left unmatched. Here the CDR3 DNA reads TGTGCCAGCAGGCTGGACAGGATGAACACTGAAGCTTTCTTT. This gives the protein CASRLDRMNTEAFF.

There are a few counts of this clonotype. The chain couples TRBV6-1 to TRBJ2-5; 9 bases are a match to TRBD1. Unmatched junction bases numbered 9, after V lost 5 bases and J lost 5 bases. CDR1 is MNHNS, CDR2 SASEGT, per germline. The CDR3 sequence is 15 residues long. The CDR3 is CASSPATGGRETQYF. The CDR3 nucleotides read TGTGCCAGCAGTCCTGCGACAGGGGGTAGGGAGACCCAGTACTTC.

This clonotype has at least ten counts. This sequence joins TRBV5-1 and TRBJ2-1, with D perhaps matching TRBD1 (5 bases). Germline loops: CDR1 SGHRS, CDR2 YFSETQ. CDR3 length: 15 residues. Trimming left V 2 bases short and J 5 bases short, with 14 bases between. Here the CDR3 DNA reads TGCGCCAGCAGCTTTGGACACGGCGTCGACAATGAGCAGTTCTTC. Protein sequence: CASSFGHGVDNEQFF.

This clonotype was seen only a few times. The rearrangement links TRBV6-2 or TRBV6-3 to TRBJ1-4; D possibly corresponds to TRBD1 (5 bases). The CDR3 has 15 residues. Germline CDR1 MNHEY, CDR2 SVGEGT. Trimming cost V 7 bases and J 3 bases, with 15 bases left between them. The CDR3 region has the DNA TGTGCCAGCAAATGGACTTCAGGGTCTAATGAAAAACTGTTTTTT. Protein sequence: CASKWTSGSNEKLFF.

The V gene is TRBV12-3 or TRBV12-4, the J gene TRBJ1-1; 7 positions agree with TRBD1. J was trimmed by 5 bases and V by 6 bases; bases with no gene match: 6. This CDR3 region has 13 residues. CDR3 bases: TGTGCCAGCAGAGACAGGGAGGGTACTGAAGCTTTCTTT. Translating it yields CASRDREGTEAFF.

This clonotype has more than one count but fewer than ten. The chain recombines TRBV5-1 with TRBJ1-1, with D uncertain. CDR1 is SGHRS and CDR2 is YFSETQ in the germline V gene. The V and J ends lost 1 base and 5 bases respectively, with 9 bases between them. This CDR3 contains 13 residues. CDR3 in DNA: TGCGCCAGCAGCTTGTCGTCCGGGACTGAAGCTTTCTTT. Residues: CASSLSSGTEAFF.

This clonotype appeared once. The chain has TRBV6-2 or TRBV6-3 and TRBJ1-1; tentatively, D is TRBD1 (6 bases). The CDR3 runs to 13 residues. Trimming pared 7 bases from V and 5 bases from J, leaving 14 bases between. CDR1 and CDR2 (germline): MNHEY, SVGEGT. The CDR3 spells CASNPVGGTEAFF. The CDR3 nucleotides are TGTGCCAGCAACCCGGTAGGGGGAACTGAAGCTTTCTTT.